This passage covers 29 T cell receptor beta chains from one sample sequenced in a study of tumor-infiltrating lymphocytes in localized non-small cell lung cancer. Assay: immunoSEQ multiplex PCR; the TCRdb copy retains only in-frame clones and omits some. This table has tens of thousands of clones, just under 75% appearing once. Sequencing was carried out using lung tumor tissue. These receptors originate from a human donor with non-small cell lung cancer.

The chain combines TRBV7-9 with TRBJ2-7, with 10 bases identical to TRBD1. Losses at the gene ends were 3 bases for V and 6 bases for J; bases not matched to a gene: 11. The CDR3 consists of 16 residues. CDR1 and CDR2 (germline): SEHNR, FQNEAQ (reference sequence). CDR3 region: CASSLGRDRGIGEQYF. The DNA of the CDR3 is TGTGCCAGCAGCTTGGGCCGGGACAGGGGAATTGGCGAGCAGTACTTC.

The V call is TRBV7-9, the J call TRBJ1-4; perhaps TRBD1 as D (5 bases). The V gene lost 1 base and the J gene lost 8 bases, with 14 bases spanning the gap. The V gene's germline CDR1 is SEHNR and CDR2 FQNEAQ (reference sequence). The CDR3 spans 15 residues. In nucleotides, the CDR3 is TGTGCCAGCAGCTTAGTAGGCAGGGCGGACGAAAAACTGTTTTTT. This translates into CASSLVGRADEKLFF.

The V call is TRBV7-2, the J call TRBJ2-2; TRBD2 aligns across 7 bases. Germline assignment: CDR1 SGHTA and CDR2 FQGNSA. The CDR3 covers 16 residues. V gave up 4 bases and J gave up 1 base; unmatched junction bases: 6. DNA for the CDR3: TGTGCCAGCAGCTCGCTTGGGGGGGTGAACACCGGGGAGCTGTTTTTT. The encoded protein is CASSSLGGVNTGELFF.

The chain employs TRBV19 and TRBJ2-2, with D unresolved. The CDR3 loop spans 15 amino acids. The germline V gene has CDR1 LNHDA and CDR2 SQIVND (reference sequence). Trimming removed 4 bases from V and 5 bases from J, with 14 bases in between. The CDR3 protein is CASSTEYLRTGELFF. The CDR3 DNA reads TGTGCCAGTAGTACAGAGTACTTACGTACCGGGGAGCTGTTTTTT.

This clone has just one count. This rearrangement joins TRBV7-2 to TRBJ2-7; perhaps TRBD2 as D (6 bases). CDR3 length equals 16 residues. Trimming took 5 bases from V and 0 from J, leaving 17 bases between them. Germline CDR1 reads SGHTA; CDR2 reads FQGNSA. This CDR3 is CASSLLGSGNSYEQYF. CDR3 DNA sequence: TGTGCCAGCAGCCTCCTGGGTAGCGGAAACTCCTACGAGCAGTACTTC.

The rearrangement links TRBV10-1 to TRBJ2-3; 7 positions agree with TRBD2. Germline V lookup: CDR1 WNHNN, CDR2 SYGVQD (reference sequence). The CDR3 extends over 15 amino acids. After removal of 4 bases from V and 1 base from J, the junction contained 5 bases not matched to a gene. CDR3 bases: TGCGCCAGCAGTGCAGCGAGCGGGGGCACAGATACGCAGTATTTT. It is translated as CASSAASGGTDTQYF.

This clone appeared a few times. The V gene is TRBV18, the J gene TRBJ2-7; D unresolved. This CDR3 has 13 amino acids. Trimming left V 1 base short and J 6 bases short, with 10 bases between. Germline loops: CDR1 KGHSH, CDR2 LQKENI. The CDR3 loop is CASSPQGKAEQYF. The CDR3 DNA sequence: TGTGCCAGCTCACCACAAGGGAAGGCCGAGCAGTACTTC.

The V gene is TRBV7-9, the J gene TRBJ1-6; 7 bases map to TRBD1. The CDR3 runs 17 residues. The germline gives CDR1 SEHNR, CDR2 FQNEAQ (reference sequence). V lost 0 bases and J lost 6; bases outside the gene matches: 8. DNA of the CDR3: TGTGCCAGCAGCTTAGCGGGGACAGCCGCTCTTAATTCACCCCTCCACTTT. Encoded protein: CASSLAGTAALNSPLHF. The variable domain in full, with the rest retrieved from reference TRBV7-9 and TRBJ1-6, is DTGVSQNPRHKITKRGQNVTFRCDPISEHNRLYWYRQTLGQGPEFLTYFQNEAQLEKSRLLSDRFSAERPKGSFSTLEIQRTEQGDSAMYLCASSLAGTAALNSPLHFGNGTRLTVT.

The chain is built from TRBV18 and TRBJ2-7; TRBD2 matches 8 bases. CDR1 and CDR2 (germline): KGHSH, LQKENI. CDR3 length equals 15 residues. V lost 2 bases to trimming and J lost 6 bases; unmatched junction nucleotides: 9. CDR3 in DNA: TGTGCCAGCTCACCATCTCGCGGGGGGAGGCTCGAGCAGTACTTC. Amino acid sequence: CASSPSRGGRLEQYF.

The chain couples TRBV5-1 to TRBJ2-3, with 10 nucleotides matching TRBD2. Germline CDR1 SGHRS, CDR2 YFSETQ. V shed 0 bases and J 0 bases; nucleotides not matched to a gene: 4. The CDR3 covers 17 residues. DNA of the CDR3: TGCGCCAGCAGCTTGGAACTAGCGGGAACTAGCACAGATACGCAGTATTTT. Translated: CASSLELAGTSTDTQYF.

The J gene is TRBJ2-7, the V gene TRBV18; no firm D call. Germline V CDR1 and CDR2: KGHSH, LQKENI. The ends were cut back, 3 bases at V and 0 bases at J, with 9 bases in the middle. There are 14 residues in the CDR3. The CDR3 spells CASSPGQPSYEQYF. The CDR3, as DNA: TGTGCCAGCTCACCGGGCCAGCCCTCCTACGAGCAGTACTTC.

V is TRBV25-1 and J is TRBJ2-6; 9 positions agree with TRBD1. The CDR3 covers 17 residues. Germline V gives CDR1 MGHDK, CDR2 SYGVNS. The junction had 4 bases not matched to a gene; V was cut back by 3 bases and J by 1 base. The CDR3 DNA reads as TGTGCCAGCAGTGACCGAGGGACAGGGTCTGGGGCCAACGTCCTGACTTTC. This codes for CASSDRGTGSGANVLTF.

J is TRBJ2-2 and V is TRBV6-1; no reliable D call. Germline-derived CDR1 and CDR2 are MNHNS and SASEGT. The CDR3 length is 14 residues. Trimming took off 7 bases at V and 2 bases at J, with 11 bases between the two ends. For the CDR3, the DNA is TGTGCCAGCAACCCAGGTATAAACACCGGGGAGCTGTTTTTT. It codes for CASNPGINTGELFF.

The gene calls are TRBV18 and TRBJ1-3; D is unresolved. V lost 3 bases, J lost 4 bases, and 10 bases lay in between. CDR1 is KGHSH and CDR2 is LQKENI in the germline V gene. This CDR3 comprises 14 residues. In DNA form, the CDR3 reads TGTGCCAGCTCACCGGAGAAGGGAGGAAACACCATATATTTT. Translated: CASSPEKGGNTIYF. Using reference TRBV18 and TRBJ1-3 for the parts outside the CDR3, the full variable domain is NAGVMQNPRHLVRRRGQEARLRCSPMKGHSHVYWYRQLPEEGLKFMVYLQKENIIDESGMPKERFSAEFPKEGPSILRIQQVVRGDSAAYFCASSPEKGGNTIYFGEGSWLTVV.

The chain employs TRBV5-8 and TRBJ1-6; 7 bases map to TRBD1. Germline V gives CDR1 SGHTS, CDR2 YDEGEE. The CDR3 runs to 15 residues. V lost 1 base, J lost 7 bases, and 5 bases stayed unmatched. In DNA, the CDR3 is TGTGCCAGCAGCTTGCCCGGGACAGTAAATTCACCCCTCCACTTT. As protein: CASSLPGTVNSPLHF.

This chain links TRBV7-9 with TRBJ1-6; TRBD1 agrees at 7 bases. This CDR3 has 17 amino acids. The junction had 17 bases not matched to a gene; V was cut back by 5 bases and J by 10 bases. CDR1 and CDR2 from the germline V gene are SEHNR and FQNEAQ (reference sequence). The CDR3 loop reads CASSPGRGEGAQSPLHF. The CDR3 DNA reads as TGTGCCAGCAGCCCCGGTAGGGGAGAGGGGGCGCAATCACCCCTCCACTTT. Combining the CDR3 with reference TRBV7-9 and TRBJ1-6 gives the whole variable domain DTGVSQNPRHKITKRGQNVTFRCDPISEHNRLYWYRQTLGQGPEFLTYFQNEAQLEKSRLLSDRFSAERPKGSFSTLEIQRTEQGDSAMYLCASSPGRGEGAQSPLHFGNGTRLTVT.

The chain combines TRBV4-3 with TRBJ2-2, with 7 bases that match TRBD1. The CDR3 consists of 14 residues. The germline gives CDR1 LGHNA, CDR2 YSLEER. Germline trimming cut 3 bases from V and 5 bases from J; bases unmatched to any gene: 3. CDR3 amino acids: CASSQIQGTGELFF. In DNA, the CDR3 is TGCGCCAGCAGCCAGATACAGGGGACCGGGGAGCTGTTTTTT.

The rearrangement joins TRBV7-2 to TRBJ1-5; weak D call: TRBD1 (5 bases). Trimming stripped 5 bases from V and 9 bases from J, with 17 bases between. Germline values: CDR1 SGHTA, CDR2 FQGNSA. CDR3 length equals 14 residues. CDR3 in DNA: TGTGCCAGCAGCCCGGGGACGGTCAGGCGGCCCCAGCATTTT. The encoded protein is CASSPGTVRRPQHF.

The CDR3 DNA is TGTGCCAGCAGCTTATTCGGGCCCGCGACAGGGAATACCGGGGAGCTGTTTTTT. Protein sequence: CASSLFGPATGNTGELFF. The rearrangement joins TRBV7-2 to TRBJ2-2, with 7 bases lining up with TRBD1. CDR1 and CDR2 (germline): SGHTA, FQGNSA. This CDR3 is 18 amino acids long. The V and J ends lost 2 bases and 5 bases, in that order; junction bases with no gene match: 14.

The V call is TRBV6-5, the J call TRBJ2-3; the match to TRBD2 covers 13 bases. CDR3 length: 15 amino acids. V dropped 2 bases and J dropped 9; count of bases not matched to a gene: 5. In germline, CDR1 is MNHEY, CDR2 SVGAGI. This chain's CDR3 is CASSYRRTSGGTQYF. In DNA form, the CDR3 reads TGTGCCAGCAGTTACAGAAGGACTAGCGGGGGAACGCAGTATTTT.

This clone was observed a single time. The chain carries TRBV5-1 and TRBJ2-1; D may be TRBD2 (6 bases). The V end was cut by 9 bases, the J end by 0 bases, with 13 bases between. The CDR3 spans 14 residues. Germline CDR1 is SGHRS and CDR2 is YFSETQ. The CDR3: CATSDGGSYNEQFF. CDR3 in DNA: TGCGCCACCAGTGACGGGGGCTCCTACAATGAGCAGTTCTTC.

The CDR3 coding sequence is TGCGCCAGCAGCTTGGGGGGCCAGACAGATACGCAGTATTTT. Its protein is CASSLGGQTDTQYF. The gene calls are TRBV5-1 and TRBJ2-3; possible D gene TRBD1, 5 bases. Germline CDR1 and CDR2: SGHRS and YFSETQ. Trimming shortened V by 0 bases and J by 3 bases, and 8 bases separated the two germline ends. The CDR3 length is 14 residues.

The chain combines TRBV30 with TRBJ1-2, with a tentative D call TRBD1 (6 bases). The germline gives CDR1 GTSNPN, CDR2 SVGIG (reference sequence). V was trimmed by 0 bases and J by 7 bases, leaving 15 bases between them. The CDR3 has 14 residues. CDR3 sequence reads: CAWSVQGRGTGYTF. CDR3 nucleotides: TGTGCCTGGAGTGTACAGGGCAGGGGAACTGGCTACACCTTC.

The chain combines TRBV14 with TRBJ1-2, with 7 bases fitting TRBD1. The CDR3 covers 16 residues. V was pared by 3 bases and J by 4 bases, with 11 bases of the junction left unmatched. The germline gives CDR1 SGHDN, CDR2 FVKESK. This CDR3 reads CASSQIYRGIGYGYTF. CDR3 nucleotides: TGTGCCAGCAGCCAGATTTACAGGGGAATCGGCTATGGCTACACCTTC.

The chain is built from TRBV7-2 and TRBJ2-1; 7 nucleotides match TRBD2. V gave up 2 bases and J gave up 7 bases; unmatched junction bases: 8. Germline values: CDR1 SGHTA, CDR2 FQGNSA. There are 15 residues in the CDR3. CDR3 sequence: CASSLHAGERNEQFF. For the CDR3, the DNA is TGTGCCAGCAGCTTACATGCGGGGGAACGAAATGAGCAGTTCTTC.

In nucleotides, the CDR3 is TGCAGCGCGGGACAGGTCCATGCCGAGCAGTACTTC. This translates into CSAGQVHAEQYF. The rearrangement uses TRBV29-1 and TRBJ2-7, with TRBD1 matching over 8 bases. This CDR3 is built from 12 residues. V lost 7 bases to trimming and J lost 6 bases; unmatched junction nucleotides: 8. Germline V gives CDR1 SQVTM, CDR2 ANQGSEA.

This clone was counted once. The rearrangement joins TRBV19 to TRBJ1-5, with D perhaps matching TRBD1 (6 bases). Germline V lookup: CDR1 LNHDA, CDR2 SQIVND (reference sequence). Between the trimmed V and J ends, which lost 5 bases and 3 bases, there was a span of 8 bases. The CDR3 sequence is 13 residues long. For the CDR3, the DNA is TGTGCCAGTAGTGGACAGCTCAATCAGCCCCAGCATTTT. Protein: CASSGQLNQPQHF.

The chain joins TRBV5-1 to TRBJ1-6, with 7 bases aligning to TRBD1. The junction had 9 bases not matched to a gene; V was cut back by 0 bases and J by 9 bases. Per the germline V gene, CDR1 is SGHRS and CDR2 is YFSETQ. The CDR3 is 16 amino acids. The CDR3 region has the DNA TGCGCCAGCAGCTTGGTCGGGAGGGGGCTTAGTTCACCCCTCCACTTT. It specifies CASSLVGRGLSSPLHF.

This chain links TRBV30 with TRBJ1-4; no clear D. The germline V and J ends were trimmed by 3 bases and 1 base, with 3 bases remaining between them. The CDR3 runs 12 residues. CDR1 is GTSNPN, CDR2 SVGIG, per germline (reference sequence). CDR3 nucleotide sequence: TGTGCCTGGAGCATAACTAATGAAAAACTGTTTTTT. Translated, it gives CAWSITNEKLFF.